The clone carrying this T cell receptor beta chain has a handful of counts. The antigen is unknown. This specimen comes from a study of cytomegalovirus exposure and HLA in healthy donors. Study observations and caveats: It was likely that a cluster of highly shared sequence variants was a sequencing artifact.

The CDR3 covers 16 residues. CDR1 is SQVTM and CDR2 is ANQGSEA in the germline V gene. The V gene end was trimmed by 6 bases and the J gene end by 1 base; junction bases not matched to a gene: 11. The PCR had 60 Vbeta and 13 Jbeta primers. Sequenced by immunoSEQ multiplex PCR; TCRdb stores in-frame clones only, minus some. The sample has tens of thousands of clones; roughly 76% are singletons. The TCR comes from a woman aged 40-49 years in good health and CMV-seronegative. The rearrangement joins TRBV29-1 to TRBJ2-5; the match to TRBD2 covers 10 bases. Material: PBMCs. The CDR3 protein is CSVSGLARRVQETQYF. The CDR3 coding sequence is TGCAGCGTGTCGGGACTAGCGAGGAGGGTCCAAGAGACCCAGTACTTC.